Listed below are T cell receptor beta chains from one sample, sequenced in a study of T-cell memory formation after mild COVID-19. A single record per CDR3 protein comes from TCRdb applying MiXCR to the 5' RACE reads. The sample records hundreds of thousands of distinct CDR3 sequences, less than 9.5% being singletons. The source material was PBMCs or a T cell subset sorted from them (not recorded which). Every receptor here comes from a man between 18 and 35 years old who had mild COVID-19 (a few samples of this study predate the infection). Cell type and time point are not known. CDR3s include the opening cysteine and the closing phenylalanine or tryptophan. A D gene is named only where the DNA matches it firmly. Rows may omit the clone size; those that give it use once, few, many or a size class.

D	V	J	size	CDR3	DNA
TRBD2	TRBV4-1	TRBJ2-5	few	CASSYGLAGRETQYF	TGCGCCAGCAGCTACGGACTAGCGGGAAGGGAGACCCAGTACTTC
NA	TRBV7-9	TRBJ2-1	NA	CASSLEGLYNEQFF	TGTGCCAGCAGCTTAGAGGGTTTGTACAATGAGCAGTTCTTC
NA	TRBV20-1	TRBJ2-3	many	CSAVDKSSTDTQYF	TGCAGTGCCGTGGACAAATCTAGCACAGATACGCAGTATTTT
NA	TRBV12-3/TRBV12-4	TRBJ1-1	few	CASSFGDWNTEAFF	TGTGCCAGCAGTTTCGGGGATTGGAACACTGAAGCTTTCTTT
NA	TRBV6-5	TRBJ2-3	few	CASSGQLDTQYF	TGTGCCAGCTCCGGACAGCTAGATACGCAGTATTTT
NA	TRBV4-3	TRBJ2-7	few	CASSPIPAGTYEQYF	TGCGCCAGCAGCCCCATCCCCGCAGGGACCTACGAGCAGTACTTC
NA	TRBV21-1	TRBJ1-3	NA	CASSGQDDSGNTIYF	TGTGCCAGCAGCGGACAGGACGACTCTGGAAACACCATATATTTT
TRBD2	TRBV7-2	TRBJ2-3	many	CASSLLAGVRTDTQYF	TGTGCCAGCAGCTTACTAGCGGGGGTCCGCACAGATACGCAGTATTTT
TRBD1	TRBV6-6	TRBJ1-2	few	CASSYNSAGGNYGYTF	TGTGCCAGCAGTTACAATTCGGCAGGGGGCAACTATGGCTACACCTTC
NA	TRBV10-1	TRBJ2-1	few	CARGSRSPEQFF	TGCGCCAGGGGAAGTAGAAGTCCGGAGCAGTTCTTC
NA	TRBV27	TRBJ2-2	NA	CASSLRVYGELFF	TGTGCCAGCAGCCTCAGGGTCTACGGGGAGCTGTTTTTT
TRBD2	TRBV3-1	TRBJ2-7	NA	CASSQEWTSGGDEQYF	TGTGCCAGCAGCCAGGAGTGGACTAGCGGGGGGGACGAGCAGTACTTC
NA	TRBV5-4	TRBJ1-1	few	CASSVQSVTEAFF	TGTGCCAGCAGCGTACAGTCCGTCACTGAAGCTTTCTTT
NA	TRBV3-1	TRBJ2-1	few	CASSLRGAMAFF	TGTGCCAGCAGCCTACGGGGGGCCATGGCTTTCTTC
TRBD2	TRBV6-6	TRBJ2-2	NA	CASRKAKRGATNTGELFF	TGTGCCAGCAGAAAGGCTAAGCGGGGGGCCACGAACACCGGGGAGCTGTTTTTT
TRBD1	TRBV5-1	TRBJ2-5	NA	CASSTGTGEETQYF	TGCGCCAGCAGCACGGGGACAGGGGAAGAGACCCAGTACTTC
TRBD2	TRBV6-5	TRBJ2-2	NA	CASSYSRAGSTGELFF	TGTGCCAGCAGTTACTCACGAGCGGGGTCTACCGGGGAGCTGTTTTTT
NA	TRBV5-1	TRBJ2-3	few	CASSLEGGGRTDTQYF	TGCGCCAGCAGCTTGGAAGGGGGGGGCCGCACAGATACGCAGTATTTT
TRBD2	TRBV14	TRBJ2-3	few	CASSQEVAGGPVDTQYF	TGTGCCAGCAGCCAAGAAGTAGCGGGGGGGCCGGTAGATACGCAGTATTTT
NA	TRBV7-2	TRBJ1-2	many	CASSLASLGENGYTF	TGTGCCAGCAGCTTAGCTTCCCTCGGGGAGAATGGCTACACCTTC
NA	TRBV12-3/TRBV12-4	TRBJ2-2	NA	CASSRPRTGELFF	TGTGCCAGCAGTCGCCCCAGGACCGGGGAGCTGTTTTTT
NA	TRBV4-2	TRBJ1-6	few	CASRERDSSYNSPLHF	TGTGCCAGCAGGGAAAGGGATAGCTCCTATAATTCACCCCTCCACTTT
NA	TRBV5-1	TRBJ1-3	many	CASSLDPVGNTIYF	TGCGCCAGCAGCTTGGACCCGGTTGGAAACACCATATATTTT
NA	TRBV7-2	TRBJ1-1	few	CASSSEFEAFF	TGTGCCAGCAGCTCGGAGTTTGAAGCTTTCTTT
TRBD1	TRBV18	TRBJ2-2	NA	CASSPTGPGNTGELFF	TGTGCCAGCTCACCGACAGGGCCGGGGAACACCGGGGAGCTGTTTTTT
TRBD2	TRBV7-2	TRBJ2-3	many	CASSLVATGGPGDTQYF	TGTGCCAGCAGCTTAGTCGCGACGGGGGGGCCGGGGGATACGCAGTATTTT
TRBD1	TRBV7-2	TRBJ2-1	many	CASSARTGGREVFF	TGTGCCAGCAGCGCCCGGACAGGGGGCCGGGAGGTGTTCTTC
NA	TRBV15	TRBJ2-5	NA	CATSRPPLETQYF	TGTGCCACCAGCAGACCCCCGTTGGAGACCCAGTACTTC
NA	TRBV20-1	TRBJ1-4	NA	CSATPTGNEKLFF	TGCAGTGCTACCCCTACAGGGAATGAAAAACTGTTTTTT
NA	TRBV28	TRBJ1-2	NA	CASSSFRHTKMGGYTF	TGTGCCAGCAGTTCCTTCCGTCACACAAAAATGGGAGGCTACACCTTC
NA	TRBV19	TRBJ2-7	NA	CASSPNTVPSYEQYF	TGTGCCAGTAGTCCAAACACCGTCCCCTCCTACGAGCAGTACTTC
NA	TRBV12-3/TRBV12-4	TRBJ2-5	NA	CASSFPGRQRAQYF	TGTGCCAGCAGTTTCCCCGGACGGCAACGGGCCCAGTACTTC
TRBD2	TRBV12-3/TRBV12-4	TRBJ2-7	NA	CASSFVGGHYEQYF	TGTGCCAGCAGTTTCGTGGGAGGGCACTACGAGCAGTACTTC
NA	TRBV6-2/TRBV6-3	TRBJ2-7	few	CASSFRQEQYF	TGTGCCAGCAGTTTTCGACAGGAGCAGTACTTC
NA	TRBV12-5	TRBJ2-2	NA	CASGGRPGELFF	TGTGCTAGTGGGGGGCGCCCCGGGGAGCTGTTTTTT
NA	TRBV12-3/TRBV12-4	TRBJ2-1	few	CASSQQGKGSYNEQFF	TGTGCCAGCAGTCAACAGGGAAAGGGCTCCTACAATGAGCAGTTCTTC
NA	TRBV7-2	TRBJ2-1	few	CASSLESLYNEQFF	TGTGCCAGCAGCTTAGAGAGTCTCTACAATGAGCAGTTCTTC
TRBD2	TRBV4-3	TRBJ2-3	NA	CASSKSGTSGDTQYF	TGCGCCAGCAGCAAATCCGGGACTAGCGGGGATACGCAGTATTTT
NA	TRBV5-1	TRBJ2-7	many	CASRQTGSYEQYF	TGCGCCAGCAGACAAACAGGGTCCTACGAGCAGTACTTC
NA	TRBV13	TRBJ2-5	few	CASSPSNQGYQETQYF	TGTGCCAGCAGCCCGTCGAACCAAGGGTACCAAGAGACCCAGTACTTC
NA	TRBV7-3	TRBJ2-2	NA	CASSLISWAASNTGELFF	TGTGCCAGCAGCTTAATCTCGTGGGCAGCTTCCAACACCGGGGAGCTGTTTTTT
TRBD1	TRBV25-1	TRBJ2-7	NA	CASGRARTGLDEQYF	TGTGCCAGCGGCAGAGCAAGGACAGGGTTAGACGAGCAGTACTTC
NA	TRBV5-1	TRBJ1-1	NA	CASSASGTWATEAFF	TGCGCCAGCAGCGCCTCAGGGACGTGGGCCACTGAAGCTTTCTTT
TRBD2	TRBV9	TRBJ2-3	few	CASSVGLAGSADTQYF	TGTGCCAGCAGCGTAGGTTTAGCGGGGTCGGCAGATACGCAGTATTTT